This T cell receptor beta chain was sequenced for a study of human thymus T cells. Whole-study results and caveats: Seemingly biased V and J gene usage marked thymic and blood repertoires.

This CDR3 comprises 15 residues. V lost 5 bases to trimming and J lost 0 bases, with 13 bases between them. The V gene's germline CDR1 is MDHEN and CDR2 SYDVKM. Measured with immunoSEQ multiplex PCR; TCRdb has only the in-frame clones, and not every one. In the table there are around 120,000 clones, over 85% of which are singletons. Worth noting for this clone: Its specificity is unknown.

The thymus tissue came from resections taken during corrective heart surgery. Healthy Finnish infants undergoing corrective surgery for congenital heart defects were the donors. The sequenced sample consisted of thymus tissue. The receptor comes from a boy in the first two years of life with a congenital heart defect but otherwise immunologically healthy. The chain has TRBV28 and TRBJ1-1; D might be TRBD1 (5 bases). The CDR3 DNA reads as TGTGCCAGCAGTGGAAGGACACCTTTGAACACTGAAGCTTTCTTT. Translated: CASSGRTPLNTEAFF.